The rows below give T cell receptor beta chains drawn from one sample of a study of a mutant IDH1 vaccine in newly diagnosed glioma. The data were produced by immunoSEQ multiplex PCR, yet TCRdb's version contains in-frame clones alone and is incomplete. The profile shows about 88,000 clones, over 70% of them singletons. The input for sequencing was PBMCs, taken from a glioma patient treated with radiotherapy, temozolomide or both. The receptors derive from a man in his forties with glioma. Some clones in this sample may be carry-over from other donors' samples. The CDR3 runs from the conserved cysteine through the conserved F or W.

J gene,V gene,CDR3 protein
TRBJ2-7,TRBV7-6,CASSDQDRRISYEQYF
TRBJ1-4,TRBV18,CASSLDHSAAEKLFF
TRBJ1-6,TRBV6-5,CASSYGYNSPLHF
TRBJ1-4,TRBV29-1,CSVLPQANEKLFF
TRBJ1-5,TRBV6-1,CASSGGNQPQHF
TRBJ2-2,TRBV19,CASRRDVNTGELFF
TRBJ2-5,TRBV9,CASSADAQETQYF
TRBJ2-5,TRBV5-6,CASSLVSKSPQETQYF
TRBJ1-2,TRBV20-1,CSARDRYGYTF
TRBJ1-4,TRBV4-1,CASSPDIISRKTVF
TRBJ2-7,TRBV7-9,CASSLEDRGIQQYF
TRBJ2-3,TRBV20-1,CSAVWADTQYF
TRBJ2-2,TRBV19,CASSTPPQGGITGELFF
TRBJ2-2,TRBV27,CASSLIGQTHRELFF
TRBJ1-1,TRBV6-5,CASRYDRGMTEAFF
TRBJ2-7,TRBV5-1,CASSDGAGYEQYF
TRBJ2-7,TRBV6-5,CASSYMGGQQYF
TRBJ2-3,TRBV29-1,CSVVLGNVADTQYF
TRBJ2-5,TRBV7-9,CASSLGDNKVETQYF
TRBJ2-1,TRBV30,CAWNREKSYNEQFF
TRBJ2-1,TRBV4-1,CASSQGDRGEVFF
TRBJ1-1,TRBV7-9,CASSSRVVNTEAFF
TRBJ1-1,TRBV5-4,CASSGAIQGAEAFF
TRBJ1-5,TRBV6-5,CASSYIRGQPQHF
TRBJ2-2,TRBV27,CASRQSGTVDGELFF
TRBJ1-2,TRBV15,CATSGDRGRDGGYTF
TRBJ1-2,TRBV5-1,CASSLARQFGYTF
TRBJ1-4,TRBV2,CASRGGFATNEKLFF
TRBJ2-5,TRBV2,CASSNSGQETQYF
TRBJ1-1,TRBV6-5,CASKFGQGNTEAFF
TRBJ2-7,TRBV2,CASSDGYEQYF
TRBJ2-2,TRBV6-5,CASSYSLTGELFF
TRBJ2-7,TRBV2,CASNGQGLSEQYF
TRBJ2-7,TRBV25-1,CASGPGGSSYEQYF
TRBJ1-1,TRBV19,CASSIPRQGRAEAFF
TRBJ1-2,TRBV19,CASSTRGSGWYGYTF
TRBJ1-4,TRBV9,CASSATATNEKLFF
TRBJ1-2,TRBV2,CASRKNRDGNYGYTF
TRBJ2-2,TRBV5-1,CASSGGQTNTGELFF
TRBJ1-1,TRBV7-8,CASSLGLGQRNTEAFF
TRBJ1-3,TRBV6-1,CASRGQESGNTIYF
TRBJ2-6,TRBV30,CAWNSGANVLTF
TRBJ2-7,TRBV15,CATSRGLDRVRDEQYF
TRBJ1-3,TRBV9,CASSGGVSGNTIYF
TRBJ2-2,TRBV30,CAWVHHLGGPGELFF
TRBJ2-2,TRBV19,CASSILERDTGELFF
TRBJ2-5,TRBV7-2,CASSTGTLETQYF
TRBJ2-7,TRBV7-9,CASSWGGNYEQYF
TRBJ1-2,TRBV11-2,CASSLRQGADGYTF
TRBJ1-6,TRBV27,CASRGDRSNSPLHF
TRBJ2-5,TRBV19,CASRGGETQYF
TRBJ2-2,TRBV6-4,CASSDSSGGATGELFF
TRBJ2-5,TRBV7-2,CASSRTGETQYF
TRBJ2-1,TRBV29-1,CSERGASREQFF